Below are 29 T cell receptor beta chains sequenced from a single sample in a study of T cells after yellow fever vaccination. TCRdb re-analysed the 5' RACE reads in MiXCR, keeping a single row per CDR3 protein. The sample has some 600,000 distinct CDR3 sequences; approximately 13% are singletons. Sequenced material: PBMCs, taken on the day of the yellow fever booster vaccination. The receptors were sampled from a man aged 30 to 45 who received the YFV17D yellow fever vaccine.

In this sample, this clonotype turned up a few times. J is TRBJ2-3 and V is TRBV12-3 or TRBV12-4; D assignment may be TRBD1 or TRBD2 (5 bases each). This CDR3 spans 17 amino acids. V was clipped by 1 base and J by 5 bases, with 19 bases between them. This CDR3 reads CASSLEGPKAVGDTQYF. CDR3 bases: TGTGCCAGCAGTTTAGAGGGACCCAAAGCGGTAGGAGATACGCAGTATTTT.

This clonotype was seen repeatedly, ten times or more. V usage is TRBV23-1 and J usage is TRBJ2-1; D might be TRBD1 (5 bases). TRBV23-1 is classed as an ORF, of uncertain function. V was trimmed by 6 bases and J by 10 bases, leaving 13 bases between them. CDR3 length: 12 amino acids. The CDR3 loop reads CASSQGHFEQFF. The CDR3 DNA follows: TGCGCCAGCAGCCAAGGACATTTCGAGCAGTTCTTC.

This clonotype was counted a few times. The rearrangement uses TRBV2 and TRBJ2-7; the D is unclear. V lost 4 bases and J lost 2, with 15 bases in between. CDR3 length: 15 residues. Germline assignment: CDR1 SNHLY and CDR2 FYNNEI. The CDR3 loop is CASSGVRLSPYEQYF. CDR3 sequence (DNA): TGTGCCAGCAGTGGTGTCAGATTGAGCCCCTACGAGCAGTACTTC.

This clonotype was observed a few times. This rearrangement joins TRBV4-2 to TRBJ1-4; a weak D match, TRBD1 (5 bases). CDR1 is LGHNA, CDR2 YNFKEQ, per germline. The V end lost 2 bases, the J end lost 4 bases, and 14 bases lay between the germline ends. The CDR3 runs to 16 residues. The CDR3 region is CASSQNGGSFNEKLFF. The DNA for the CDR3 is TGTGCCAGCAGCCAAAACGGGGGAAGCTTTAATGAAAAACTGTTTTTT.

The chain couples TRBV6-5 to TRBJ2-7, with D possibly called TRBD1 or TRBD2 (6 bases each). Germline CDR1 MNHEY, CDR2 SVGAGI. The V end was cut by 4 bases, the J end by 3 bases, with 16 bases between. This CDR3 has 15 amino acids. The CDR3 region is CASSSAPGGSYEQYF. CDR3 sequence (DNA): TGTGCCAGCAGTTCCGCCCCCGGGGGCAGCTACGAGCAGTACTTC.

Many counts were recorded for this clonotype. V is TRBV5-1 and J is TRBJ2-7; TRBD1 aligns across 10 bases. Germline V CDR1 and CDR2: SGHRS, YFSETQ. With 4 bases clipped from V and 7 bases from J, the junction kept 8 bases outside the gene matches. The CDR3 spans 14 residues. The CDR3 DNA follows: TGCGCCAGCAGCCGGCGACAGGGGGCGGGGGAGCAGTACTTC. Encoded protein: CASSRRQGAGEQYF.

This clonotype was seen at least ten times. The chain links TRBV20-1 to TRBJ2-7; the match to TRBD1 covers 8 bases. The CDR3 consists of 13 residues. From germline, CDR1 is DFQATT and CDR2 SNEGSKA (reference sequence). V lost 0 bases and J lost 5; bases outside the gene matches: 3. The CDR3 protein is CSARETGVNEQYF. The CDR3 DNA is TGCAGTGCTAGAGAGACAGGGGTGAACGAGCAGTACTTC.

The V call is TRBV28, the J call TRBJ2-7; D gene uncertain. The length of the CDR3 is 13 residues. Trimming pared 8 bases from V and 2 bases from J, leaving 13 bases between. CDR1 and CDR2 from the germline V gene are MDHEN and SYDVKM. DNA of the CDR3: TGTGCCAGCGGCCTGACACAGCCCTACGAGCAGTACTTC. Translating it yields CASGLTQPYEQYF.

The chain joins TRBV5-5 to TRBJ2-7, with D possibly TRBD2 on 5 matching bases. Trimming shortened V by 0 bases and J by 0 bases, and 13 bases separated the two germline ends. The germline V gene has CDR1 SGHKS and CDR2 YYEKEE (reference sequence). This CDR3 has 16 residues. The CDR3 DNA sequence: TGTGCCAGCAGCTTGGTTAATAGCGAACACTCCTACGAGCAGTACTTC. Translation gives CASSLVNSEHSYEQYF.

This clonotype was counted only a few times. The V call is TRBV9, the J call TRBJ1-6; perhaps TRBD1 as D (5 bases). Germline lookup yields CDR1 SGDLS and CDR2 YYNGEE. Trimming stripped 4 bases from V and 5 bases from J, with 16 bases between. CDR3 size: 16 residues. CDR3 sequence reads: CASSLDRGLHNSPLHF. Here the CDR3 DNA reads TGTGCCAGCAGCCTCGATCGGGGGTTGCATAATTCACCCCTCCACTTT.

The genes are TRBV29-1 and TRBJ1-1, with 8 bases aligning to TRBD1. J was trimmed by 5 bases and V by 6 bases; bases with no gene match: 5. Germline values: CDR1 SQVTM, CDR2 ANQGSEA. The CDR3 has 12 amino acids. The DNA for the CDR3 is TGCAGCGTCGCAGGGGGCAGGACTGAAGCTTTCTTT. Its translation: CSVAGGRTEAFF. The full variable domain, its missing parts supplied by reference TRBV29-1 and TRBJ1-1, is SAVISQKPSRDICQRGTSLTIQCQVDSQVTMMFWYRQQPGQSLTLIATANQGSEATYESGFVIDKFPISRPNLTFSTLTVSNMSPEDSSIYLCSVAGGRTEAFFGQGTRLTVV.

The chain uses TRBV6-2 or TRBV6-3 and TRBJ2-1, with D perhaps being TRBD1 or TRBD2 (5 bases each). The V end lost 6 bases, the J end lost 7 bases, and 19 bases lay between the germline ends. The CDR3 runs to 15 residues. The germline V gene encodes CDR1 MNHEY and CDR2 SVGEGT. CDR3 residues: CASSLRDPLLNEQFF. The DNA for the CDR3 is TGTGCCAGCAGCCTCCGGGACCCCTTGTTAAATGAGCAGTTCTTC.

This clonotype was observed many times. The chain recombines TRBV20-1 with TRBJ2-3; 9 bases align to TRBD2. V gave up 5 bases and J gave up 0 bases; unmatched junction bases: 6. CDR1 is DFQATT and CDR2 is SNEGSKA in the germline V gene (reference sequence). The CDR3 has 15 amino acids. The DNA for the CDR3 is TGCAGTGCTTCTAGCGGGGCAAGAAGCACAGATACGCAGTATTTT. Residues: CSASSGARSTDTQYF.

This clonotype was recorded a few times. The chain is built from TRBV20-1 and TRBJ2-3, with 9 bases that match TRBD2. CDR1 and CDR2 (germline): DFQATT, SNEGSKA (reference sequence). The ends lost 6 bases at V and 8 bases at J; junction bases unmatched: 18. The CDR3 totals 16 residues. This chain's CDR3 is CSATRFFGTSLTTQYF. CDR3 DNA: TGCAGTGCCACAAGGTTTTTCGGGACTAGCCTAACTACGCAGTATTTT.

This clonotype has ten or more counts. The rearrangement links TRBV7-9 to TRBJ2-3; D gene unclear. Germline V lookup: CDR1 SEHNR, CDR2 FQNEAQ (reference sequence). The CDR3 extends over 13 amino acids. V lost 5 bases and J lost 4, with 10 bases in between. DNA for the CDR3: TGTGCCAGCAGCCCGAAGGGTCCAGATACGCAGTATTTT. This translates into CASSPKGPDTQYF.

The CDR3 DNA sequence: TGCAGTGCTCCCCCCGAGGGAGCACGAACCCAGTACTTC. Amino acid sequence: CSAPPEGARTQYF. J is TRBJ2-5 and V is TRBV20-1; weak D call: TRBD2 (5 bases). This CDR3 has 13 amino acids. Trimming cost V 5 bases and J 8 bases, with 18 bases left between them. Germline values: CDR1 DFQATT, CDR2 SNEGSKA (reference sequence).

This clonotype has more than one count but fewer than ten. The V call is TRBV7-2, the J call TRBJ2-1, with 9 bases lining up with TRBD2. The length of the CDR3 is 15 residues. Germline-derived CDR1 and CDR2 are SGHTA and FQGNSA. Trimming cost V 1 base and J 6 bases; bases outside gene matches: 4. The CDR3 region is CASSLVGTSRNEQFF. Here the CDR3 DNA reads TGTGCCAGCAGCTTAGTTGGGACTAGCCGCAATGAGCAGTTCTTC.

This clonotype has more than one count but fewer than ten. The CDR3 sequence is CASSFDTSGYYEQYF. CDR3 in DNA: TGTGCCAGCAGTTTCGATACTAGCGGATACTACGAGCAGTACTTC. J is TRBJ2-7 and V is TRBV12-3 or TRBV12-4; 8 bases are a match to TRBD2. The CDR3 covers 15 residues. After removal of 3 bases from V and 3 bases from J, the junction contained 7 bases not matched to a gene.

The chain recombines TRBV29-1 with TRBJ1-4; D gene ambiguous. This CDR3 comprises 14 residues. V gave up 7 bases and J gave up 0 bases, with 12 bases separating them. Germline loops: CDR1 SQVTM, CDR2 ANQGSEA. This CDR3 is CSGWAEATNEKLFF. The DNA for the CDR3 is TGCAGCGGGTGGGCCGAAGCAACTAATGAAAAACTGTTTTTT.

V is TRBV2 and J is TRBJ2-2; TRBD2 aligns across 15 bases. V gave up 6 bases and J gave up 6 bases; unmatched junction bases: 2. The CDR3 runs 15 residues. Germline V gene lookup returns CDR1 SNHLY and CDR2 FYNNEI. CDR3 residues: CASRRTSGRAGELFF. CDR3 bases: TGTGCCAGCAGGCGGACTAGCGGGAGGGCCGGGGAGCTGTTTTTT.

This clonotype has at least ten counts. The rearrangement links TRBV7-2 to TRBJ2-7; no reliable D call. Germline-derived CDR1 and CDR2 are SGHTA and FQGNSA. Between the trimmed V and J ends, which lost 0 bases and 6 bases, there was a span of 12 bases. The CDR3 consists of 14 residues. The CDR3 sequence is CASSLAVYASEQYF. CDR3 DNA: TGTGCCAGCAGCTTAGCCGTGTACGCGAGCGAGCAGTACTTC.

J is TRBJ2-1 and V is TRBV10-3; 8 nucleotides align to TRBD2. This CDR3 region has 15 residues. The germline V gene has CDR1 ENHRY and CDR2 SYGVKD. Trimming took 3 bases from V and 5 from J; bases not matched to a gene: 6. CDR3 nucleotide sequence: TGTGCCATCAGTGACCGGGGGGGACGGAACAATGAGCAGTTCTTC. It specifies CAISDRGGRNNEQFF.

This clonotype occurred a few times. This rearrangement joins TRBV20-1 to TRBJ2-7; 7 bases agree with TRBD2. The CDR3 totals 14 residues. After removal of 3 bases from V and 6 bases from J, the junction contained 11 bases not matched to a gene. Germline assignment: CDR1 DFQATT and CDR2 SNEGSKA (reference sequence). The CDR3 here is CSASVGGSVGEQYF. Here the CDR3 DNA reads TGCAGTGCTAGTGTAGGCGGGAGCGTGGGCGAGCAGTACTTC.

A few counts support this clonotype. The V call is TRBV10-3, the J call TRBJ2-1, with 9 positions matching TRBD2. This CDR3 contains 16 residues. CDR1 and CDR2 from the germline V gene are ENHRY and SYGVKD. With V trimmed by 7 bases and J by 1 base, 8 bases remained unmatched. CDR3 sequence (DNA): TGTGCCATCATGAGCTTGGCGGGAGGGTCCTACAATGAGCAGTTCTTC. Protein: CAIMSLAGGSYNEQFF.

The chain carries TRBV19 and TRBJ1-4; D is unresolved. V lost 5 bases and J lost 2, with 9 bases in between. The CDR3 has 14 amino acids. Germline V gene sequence: CDR1 LNHDA, CDR2 SQIVND (reference sequence). The CDR3 nucleotides read TGTGCCAGTAGTCCCCATCCCACTAATGAAAAACTGTTTTTT. It encodes CASSPHPTNEKLFF. Together with reference TRBV19 and TRBJ1-4, the CDR3 gives the full variable domain: DGGITQSPKYLFRKEGQNVTLSCEQNLNHDAMYWYRQDPGQGLRLIYYSQIVNDFQKGDIAEGYSVSREKKESFPLTVTSAQKNPTAFYLCASSPHPTNEKLFFGSGTQLSVL.

The chain is built from TRBV27 and TRBJ2-7; 7 bases are a match to TRBD2. The germline V gene encodes CDR1 MNHEY and CDR2 SMNVEV (reference sequence). After removal of 0 bases from V and 0 bases from J, the junction contained 11 bases not matched to a gene. The CDR3 length is 18 residues. The CDR3 here is CASSLSVWWEGASYEQYF. In DNA, the CDR3 is TGTGCCAGCAGTTTATCAGTATGGTGGGAGGGTGCCTCCTACGAGCAGTACTTC.

The chain employs TRBV7-8 and TRBJ2-5, with D hard to call. The CDR3 is made up of 13 amino acids. V was pared by 4 bases and J by 3 bases, with 9 bases between. Germline assignment: CDR1 SGHVS and CDR2 FQNEAQ. DNA for the CDR3: TGTGCCAGCAGCTCCATCCCGAAAGAGACCCAGTACTTC. It specifies CASSSIPKETQYF.

This rearrangement joins TRBV6-5 to TRBJ1-2, with D maybe TRBD1 (6 bases). The germline gives CDR1 MNHEY, CDR2 SVGAGI. The CDR3 contains 14 residues. V shed 2 bases and J shed 6 bases, with 13 bases lying between them. The DNA for the CDR3 is TGTGCCAGCAGTTACGACAGGACTAGGAATGGCTACACCTTC. As protein: CASSYDRTRNGYTF.

This clonotype was counted between two and nine times. The chain recombines TRBV6-2 or TRBV6-3 with TRBJ2-1; D is unresolved. Germline lookup yields CDR1 MNHEY and CDR2 SVGEGT. V shed 0 bases and J shed 8 bases, with 14 bases lying between them. The CDR3 consists of 15 residues. CDR3 coding DNA: TGTGCCAGCAGTTACTCGATATTGGCGTGGCATGAGCAGTTCTTC. Its protein is CASSYSILAWHEQFF.